Detailed here is one T cell receptor beta chain. These data originate in a study of blood T cells in healthy people across ages. Using a J-beta primer mix together with a sample-barcoded 5' primer, a second PCR was run for 7 to 11 cycles. TCRdb recomputed calls from the 5' RACE reads with MiXCR, one row per CDR3 protein. The profile shows roughly 570,000 distinct CDR3 sequences, 27% of them singletons. The V end was cut by 2 bases, the J end by 5 bases, with 7 bases between. The CDR3 is made up of 13 amino acids. In germline, CDR1 is KGHSH, CDR2 LQKENI. The sample consisted of blood. The V and J genes are TRBV18 and TRBJ1-5; D is uncertain. This clonotype was obtained from an older woman in good health. DNA of the CDR3: TGTGCCAGCTCACCAGCCCAGCATCAGCCCCAGCATTTT. Translated, it gives CASSPAQHQPQHF.